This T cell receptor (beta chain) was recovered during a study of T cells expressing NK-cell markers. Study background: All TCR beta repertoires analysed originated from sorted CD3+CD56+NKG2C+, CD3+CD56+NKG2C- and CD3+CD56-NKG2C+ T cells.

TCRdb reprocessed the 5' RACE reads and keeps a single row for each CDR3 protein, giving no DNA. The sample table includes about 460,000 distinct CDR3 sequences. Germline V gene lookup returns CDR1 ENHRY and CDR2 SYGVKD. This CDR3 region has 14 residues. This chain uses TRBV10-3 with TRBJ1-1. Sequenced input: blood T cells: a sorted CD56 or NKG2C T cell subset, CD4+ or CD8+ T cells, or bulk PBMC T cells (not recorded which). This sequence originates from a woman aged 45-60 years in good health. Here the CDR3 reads CAISYNSVNTEAFF.